One and the same sample provided the 12 T cell receptor beta chains below, sequenced in a study of blood T cell repertoires in COVID-19. This table comes from immunoSEQ multiplex PCR, and its TCRdb copy is limited to in-frame clones, with some not included. The table includes about 190,000 clones, 75% to 90% detected once. Sequenced sample: peripheral blood. These receptors all stem from a man in his sixties with acute or convalescent COVID-19.

V and J are TRBV12-3 or TRBV12-4 and TRBJ2-1; TRBD1 aligns across 7 bases. The CDR3 has 12 residues. Trimming at V came to 7 bases and at J to 9 bases, leaving 6 bases not matched to a gene. The CDR3 is CASTRGLVEQFF. CDR3 nucleotides: TGTGCCAGCACGAGGGGGCTTGTTGAGCAGTTCTTC.

The V call is TRBV6-5, the J call TRBJ2-7, with 7 bases matching TRBD1. CDR1 MNHEY and CDR2 SVGAGI come from the germline V gene. This CDR3 has 15 residues. V was clipped by 2 bases and J by 3 bases; unmatched bases: 7. The CDR3 is CASSYGINRGYEQYF. CDR3 bases: TGTGCCAGCAGTTACGGAATTAACAGGGGCTACGAGCAGTACTTC.

The rearrangement joins TRBV7-2 to TRBJ1-1, with 7 bases aligning to TRBD1. CDR1 is SGHTA, CDR2 FQGNSA, per germline. The J segment lost 3 bases and the V segment lost 6 bases, leaving 4 bases of the junction unmatched. The CDR3 runs to 13 residues. CDR3 sequence: CASSLQGDTEAFF. CDR3 in DNA: TGTGCCAGCAGTCTCCAGGGGGACACTGAAGCTTTCTTT.

The chain combines TRBV3-1 (or the pseudogene TRBV3-2) with TRBJ1-6, with 9 bases that match TRBD1. The CDR3 totals 13 residues. The germline V gene encodes CDR1 LGHDT and CDR2 YNNKEL (reference sequence). The junction had 0 bases not matched to a gene; V was cut back by 4 bases and J by 8 bases. The CDR3 DNA reads TGTGCCAGCAGCCGGGACAGGGATTCACCCCTCCACTTT. Protein: CASSRDRDSPLHF.

This clone was counted a few times. The gene calls are TRBV5-1 and TRBJ2-7; TRBD2 matches at 11 bases. Germline V gene data show CDR1 as SGHRS and CDR2 as YFSETQ. The CDR3 contains 15 residues. Germline trimming cut 4 bases from V and 2 bases from J; bases unmatched to any gene: 5. In DNA form, the CDR3 reads TGCGCCAGCAGCCTTACTAGCGGGAGCCCCTACGAGCAGTACTTC. This encodes CASSLTSGSPYEQYF.

The genes are TRBV10-1 and TRBJ2-2; 9 nucleotides align to TRBD2. V was pared by 4 bases and J by 3 bases, with 9 bases of the junction left unmatched. Germline V gene sequence: CDR1 WNHNN, CDR2 SYGVQD (reference sequence). CDR3 size: 17 residues. Here the CDR3 DNA reads TGCGCCAGCAGTGCGGCTAGCGGGAAACTCTACACCGGGGAGCTGTTTTTT. The encoded protein is CASSAASGKLYTGELFF.

The CDR3 loop reads CASTFVDRVNTGELFF. The CDR3 bases are TGTGCCAGCACTTTCGTCGACAGAGTAAACACCGGGGAGCTGTTTTTT. This chain links TRBV27 with TRBJ2-2, with a possible D match to TRBD1 (5 bases). CDR1 MNHEY and CDR2 SMNVEV come from the germline V gene (reference sequence). V was cut by 7 bases and J by 2 bases, with 17 bases left in between. The CDR3 contains 16 residues.

The chain is built from TRBV5-5 and TRBJ1-1, with no clear D. The germline V and J ends were trimmed by 1 base and 1 base, with 8 bases remaining between them. CDR1 and CDR2 (germline): SGHKS, YYEKEE (reference sequence). This CDR3 contains 14 residues. The CDR3 nucleotides read TGTGCCAGCAGCTTGTGGGCGACGAACACTGAAGCTTTCTTT. It codes for CASSLWATNTEAFF.

This chain links TRBV5-1 with TRBJ1-6; D not resolved. The CDR3 consists of 16 residues. Deletions cut 4 bases from V and 0 bases from J, with 11 bases between. Germline V CDR1 and CDR2: SGHRS, YFSETQ. CDR3 bases: TGCGCCAGCAGCCGATCTGCGTCCTCCTATAATTCACCCCTCCACTTT. Its translation is CASSRSASSYNSPLHF.

The chain joins TRBV5-1 to TRBJ1-1; D may be TRBD1 (5 bases). The CDR3 sequence is 14 residues long. Germline V gives CDR1 SGHRS, CDR2 YFSETQ. Deletions cut 0 bases from V and 4 bases from J, with 10 bases between. The CDR3 loop reads CASSLGQISTEAFF. DNA for the CDR3: TGCGCCAGCAGCTTGGGACAGATAAGCACTGAAGCTTTCTTT.

This chain joins TRBV2 and TRBJ2-5; 11 bases align to TRBD2. The CDR3 is 16 amino acids. Trimming removed 5 bases from V and 2 bases from J; junction bases left unmatched: 7. The germline V gene encodes CDR1 SNHLY and CDR2 FYNNEI. In DNA, the CDR3 is TGTGCCAGCAGTACCGACCTAGCGGGAGGACAAGAGACCCAGTACTTC. This encodes CASSTDLAGGQETQYF.

The chain uses TRBV6-6 and TRBJ2-5; 7 bases are a match to TRBD2. CDR3 size: 15 residues. CDR1 MNHNY and CDR2 SVGAGI come from the germline V gene (reference sequence). The J segment lost 5 bases and the V segment lost 2 bases, leaving 8 bases of the junction unmatched. Here the CDR3 DNA reads TGTGCCAGCAGTTACGGTCCTGGGGGGGACGAGACCCAGTACTTC. It specifies CASSYGPGGDETQYF.